The source of this T cell receptor beta chain is a study of T cells in Graves' hyperthyroidism and ophthalmopathy. Points from the study as a whole: The blood repertoire included most of the expanded thyroid clonotypes above 0.001.

Trimming removed 5 bases from V and 9 bases from J, with 11 bases in between. Germline CDR1 is KGHSH and CDR2 is LQKENI. The length of the CDR3 is 12 residues. Researchers amplified the TCR beta CDR3 regions from RNA transcripts. HTBI primers were used for first-round RT-PCR of the TCR CDR3. TCRdb re-called the multiplex PCR reads through MiXCR, storing one row per CDR3 protein. The table records hundreds of thousands of distinct CDR3 sequences, 20% of them present only once. This clonotype was observed at least ten times. Its antigen is still unknown. The clonotype comes from a man aged 30 to 39 with Graves' ophthalmopathy. The gene calls are TRBV18 and TRBJ2-1; no reliable D call. Sequencing used blood. For the CDR3, the DNA is TGTGCCAGCTCAGACGGCCGTCCTGAGCAGTTCTTC. It is translated as CASSDGRPEQFF. Supplemented by reference TRBV18 and TRBJ2-1, the full variable domain reads NAGVMQNPRHLVRRRGQEARLRCSPMKGHSHVYWYRQLPEEGLKFMVYLQKENIIDESGMPKERFSAEFPKEGPSILRIQQVVRGDSAAYFCASSDGRPEQFFGPGTRLTVL.